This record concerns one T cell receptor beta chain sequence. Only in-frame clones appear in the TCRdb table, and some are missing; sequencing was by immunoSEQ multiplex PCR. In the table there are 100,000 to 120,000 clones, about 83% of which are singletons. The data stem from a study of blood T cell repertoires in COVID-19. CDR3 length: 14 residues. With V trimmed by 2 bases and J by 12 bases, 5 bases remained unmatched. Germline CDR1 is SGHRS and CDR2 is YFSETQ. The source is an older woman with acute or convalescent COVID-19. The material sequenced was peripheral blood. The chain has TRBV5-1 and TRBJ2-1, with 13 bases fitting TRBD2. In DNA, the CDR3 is TGCGCCAGCAGCTTACTAGCGGGAGGGCCAGGGCAGTTCTTC. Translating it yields CASSLLAGGPGQFF.